The clone carrying this T cell receptor beta chain was seen ten or more times. Its matching antigen is unknown. Four PCR rounds used nested alpha and beta constant region primers plus the SP2 primer. For blood and skin samples, reverse transcription used TCR alpha and beta constant primers. TCRdb recomputed calls from the 5' RACE reads with MiXCR, one row per CDR3 protein. The sample has fewer than 40,000 distinct CDR3 sequences, 16% seen once. The data stem from a study of naive and memory T cell subsets. Study-level points and caveats: This RNA-based method may be sensitive to activation-related transcript changes.

The CDR3 spans 14 residues. Germline V gene data show CDR1 as SQVTM and CDR2 as ANQGSEA. The V end was cut by 1 base, the J end by 8 bases, with 17 bases between. The library had UMIs added by 3' ligation of an oligonucleotide to TCR cDNA. Whole-blood samples were over 2 ml of peripheral blood from healthy adult volunteers. Unsorted total RNA, about 1 to 1000 ng, was DNase treated before reverse transcription. V and J are TRBV29-1 and TRBJ1-2; D remains unclear. This clonotype originated in a female donor in good health. The DNA for the CDR3 is TGCAGCGTTGAAGCCCGCTCCGGGATCGACGGCTACACCTTC. Translated: CSVEARSGIDGYTF.